What follows describes a single T cell receptor beta chain. Its target is not known. These data are taken from a study of radiotherapy plus CTLA-4 blockade in lung cancer. The overall study: Patients showed objective responses in about 20% of cases, and disease control was achieved by about 30%. Study-wide results and caveats: Interferon-beta and early blood T cell clone dynamics reportedly predicted response best. In blood, TCR clones derived from the tumor expanded after radiotherapy plus ipilimumab.

Trimming shortened V by 4 bases and J by 2 bases, and 12 bases separated the two germline ends. CDR3 size: 14 residues. CTLA-4 blockade using ipilimumab, together with focal radiation, was received by patients with chemo-refractory metastatic non-small-cell lung cancer. Profiled with immunoSEQ multiplex PCR; TCRdb holds only in-frame clones, not every one. The sample has about 39,000 clones, roughly 73% seen once; the top ten hold under 25%. Here the sequenced sample was peripheral blood, taken from a patient treated with radiotherapy plus ipilimumab. The V call is TRBV23-1, the J call TRBJ2-7, with a possible D match to TRBD1 (6 bases). TRBV23-1 is recorded as an ORF, its role being uncertain. This TCR derives from a human donor with non-small cell lung cancer that progressed on radiotherapy plus ipilimumab. CDR3 residues: CASSPRQDTYEQYF. Here the CDR3 DNA reads TGCGCCAGCAGTCCAAGACAGGATACCTACGAGCAGTACTTC.